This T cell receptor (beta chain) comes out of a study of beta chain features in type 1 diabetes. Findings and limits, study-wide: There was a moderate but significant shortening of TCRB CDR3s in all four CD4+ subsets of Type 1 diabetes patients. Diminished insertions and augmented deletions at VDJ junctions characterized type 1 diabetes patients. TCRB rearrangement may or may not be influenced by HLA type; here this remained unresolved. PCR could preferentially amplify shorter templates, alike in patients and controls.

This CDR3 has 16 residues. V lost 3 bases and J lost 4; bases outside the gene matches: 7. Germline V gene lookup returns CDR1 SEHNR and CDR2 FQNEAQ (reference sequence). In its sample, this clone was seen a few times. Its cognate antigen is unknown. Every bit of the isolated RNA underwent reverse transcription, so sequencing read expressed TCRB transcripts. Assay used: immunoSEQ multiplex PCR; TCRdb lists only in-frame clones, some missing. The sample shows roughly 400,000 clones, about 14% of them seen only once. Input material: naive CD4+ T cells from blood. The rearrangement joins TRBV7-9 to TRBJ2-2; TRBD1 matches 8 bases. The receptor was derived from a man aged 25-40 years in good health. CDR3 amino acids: CASSLDRALSTGELFF. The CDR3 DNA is TGTGCCAGCAGCTTGGACAGGGCTCTGAGCACCGGGGAGCTGTTTTTT.